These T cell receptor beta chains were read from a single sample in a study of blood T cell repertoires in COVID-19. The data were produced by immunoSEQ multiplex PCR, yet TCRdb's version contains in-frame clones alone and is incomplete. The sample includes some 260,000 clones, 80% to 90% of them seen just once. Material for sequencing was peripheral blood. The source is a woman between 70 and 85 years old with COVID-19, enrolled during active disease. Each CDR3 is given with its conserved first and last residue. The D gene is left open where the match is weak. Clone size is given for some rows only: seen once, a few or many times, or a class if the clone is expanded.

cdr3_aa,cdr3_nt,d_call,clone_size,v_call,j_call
CASSLDLARNRFF,TGTGCCAGCAGCTTAGATCTGGCCAGGAATCGGTTCTTC,-,-,TRBV7-2,TRBJ2-1
CASSEASGGAQPQHF,TGTGCCAGCAGTGAAGCTTCTGGGGGGGCTCAGCCCCAGCATTTT,-,-,TRBV6-1,TRBJ1-5
CASSLAGTQYNSPLHF,TGCGCCAGCAGCTTGGCCGGGACACAATATAATTCACCCCTCCACTTT,-,-,TRBV5-1,TRBJ1-6
CASSHTDRLYEQYF,TGCGCCAGCAGTCATACGGACAGGCTCTACGAGCAGTACTTC,TRBD1,once,TRBV23-1,TRBJ2-7
CSASGVGTGKGGTYEQYF,TGCAGTGCTAGTGGGGTAGGGACAGGGAAGGGGGGCACCTACGAGCAGTACTTC,TRBD1,-,TRBV20-1,TRBJ2-7
CASSFPGQGSDTQYF,TGTGCCAGTTCCTTTCCGGGACAGGGGTCAGATACGCAGTATTTT,TRBD1,once,TRBV6-5,TRBJ2-3
CASSPGQGGNTIYF,TGTGCCAGCAGCCCAGGGCAGGGTGGAAACACCATATATTTT,-,-,TRBV7-9,TRBJ1-3
CASSVAQGSYEQYF,TGTGCCAGCAGCGTAGCCCAGGGATCCTACGAGCAGTACTTC,-,once,TRBV9,TRBJ2-7
CASSLGLLYITF,TGTGCCAGCAGCTTGGGCCTCCTCTATATTACCTTC,-,once,TRBV7-9,TRBJ1-2
CASSLVQGREVYGYTF,TGTGCCAGCAGCTTAGTACAGGGGCGAGAAGTTTATGGCTACACCTTC,TRBD1,-,TRBV11-2,TRBJ1-2
CASSRLRGVTTGELFF,TGTGCCAGCAGCCGCCTTCGGGGGGTTACCACCGGGGAGCTGTTTTTT,TRBD2,-,TRBV28,TRBJ2-2
CSGGTGQDIYGYTF,TGCAGCGGAGGTACGGGACAGGATATATATGGCTACACCTTC,TRBD1,few,TRBV29-1,TRBJ1-2
CASKMTENTEAFF,TGTGCCAGCAAGATGACAGAGAACACTGAAGCTTTCTTT,-,-,TRBV6-6,TRBJ1-1
CATSTRQGNTIYF,TGTGCCACCAGCACCCGACAGGGAAACACCATATATTTT,-,once,TRBV15,TRBJ1-3
CASRLAGTGGNKTGELFF,TGCGCCAGCAGGTTGGCAGGGACAGGGGGCAATAAGACCGGGGAGCTGTTTTTT,TRBD1,-,TRBV5-1,TRBJ2-2
CASSLGQQVDTQYF,TGCGCCAGCAGTCTGGGACAGCAAGTAGATACGCAGTATTTT,TRBD1,once,TRBV10-1,TRBJ2-3
CATSESGWGNTEAFF,TGTGCCACCAGTGAATCAGGGTGGGGGAACACTGAAGCTTTCTTT,-,once,TRBV24-1,TRBJ1-1
CASSLVAGVPYEQYF,TGTGCCAGCAGCTTAGTCGCAGGGGTCCCCTACGAGCAGTACTTC,-,once,TRBV11-2,TRBJ2-7
CASSSRDNFPTDTQYF,TGTGCCAGCAGCAGCCGGGACAATTTCCCGACAGATACGCAGTATTTT,-,-,TRBV11-3,TRBJ2-3
CSASGQGDQPQHF,TGCAGTGCTAGTGGACAAGGGGATCAGCCCCAGCATTTT,-,few,TRBV20-1,TRBJ1-5
CASSLITGAWTHEQFF,TGTGCCAGCAGCTTAATCACTGGGGCTTGGACACACGAGCAGTTCTTC,-,-,TRBV7-9,TRBJ2-1
CSVSPANFDEQFF,TGCAGCGTTTCCCCTGCTAACTTCGATGAGCAGTTCTTC,-,-,TRBV29-1,TRBJ2-1
CASSTGRARVFYEQYF,TGTGCCAGTAGTACGGGCAGGGCTCGTGTGTTCTACGAGCAGTACTTC,-,-,TRBV19,TRBJ2-7
CASSLYQGFSAEQYF,TGTGCCAGCAGCTTATACCAGGGTTTCTCTGCCGAGCAGTACTTC,-,-,TRBV7-8,TRBJ2-7
CASSPLVLPGYTF,TGTGCCAGCAGTCCACTTGTTTTACCTGGCTACACCTTC,-,-,TRBV7-9,TRBJ1-2
CASSLRDRVSGNTIYF,TGTGCCAGCTCACTCCGGGACAGGGTTTCTGGAAACACCATATATTTT,TRBD1,-,TRBV18,TRBJ1-3
CASSVELTSSGNTIYF,TGTGCCAGCAGCGTAGAACTTACGAGCTCTGGAAACACCATATATTTT,-,-,TRBV9,TRBJ1-3
CASSQASDQETQYF,TGTGCCAGCAGCCAAGCTTCCGACCAAGAGACCCAGTACTTC,-,-,TRBV3-1/TRBV3-2,TRBJ2-5
CAFLDRDRTYNEQFF,TGCGCCTTTCTCGACCGGGACAGGACCTACAATGAGCAGTTCTTC,TRBD1,-,TRBV23-1,TRBJ2-1
CAISEYFGDPTGNIQYF,TGTGCCATCAGTGAGTATTTTGGGGATCCCACAGGAAACATTCAGTACTTC,-,-,TRBV10-3,TRBJ2-4
CASSLGQGVGQPQHF,TGTGCCAGCAGCTTAGGACAGGGCGTTGGCCAGCCCCAGCATTTT,TRBD1,-,TRBV11-2,TRBJ1-5
CASSYSDSRGYEQYF,TGTGCCAGCAGTTACTCGGACAGTAGGGGCTACGAGCAGTACTTC,-,-,TRBV6-5,TRBJ2-7
CASSLSSGITGELFF,TGTGCCAGCAGTTTATCTAGCGGGATAACCGGGGAGCTGTTTTTT,TRBD2,-,TRBV28,TRBJ2-2
CASSPRQGASDGYTF,TGCGCCAGCAGCCCGCGACAGGGGGCTTCCGACGGCTACACCTTC,TRBD1,-,TRBV5-1,TRBJ1-2
CASSQDGRGNQPQHF,TGTGCCAGCAGCCAAGACGGTCGGGGAAATCAGCCCCAGCATTTT,-,-,TRBV4-2,TRBJ1-5
CASSLVGRSTGYGYTF,TGTGCCAGCAGCTTGGTGGGGCGGAGTACAGGCTATGGCTACACCTTC,-,-,TRBV5-5,TRBJ1-2
CASSKFRSEQYF,TGTGCCAGCAGCAAATTCCGGAGCGAGCAGTACTTC,-,-,TRBV21-1,TRBJ2-7
CASRFGGRSYNEQFF,TGTGCCAGCAGGTTTGGGGGGAGATCCTACAATGAGCAGTTCTTC,-,-,TRBV6-6,TRBJ2-1
CASSETGRRGTEAFF,TGTGCCAGCAGTGAGACAGGGAGAAGGGGGACTGAAGCTTTCTTT,TRBD1,-,TRBV2,TRBJ1-1
CASSQDSRYEQFF,TGCGCCAGCAGCCAAGATTCGCGGTACGAGCAGTTCTTC,-,-,TRBV4-3,TRBJ2-1
CAIKGEGTSEQFF,TGTGCCATCAAGGGGGAGGGGACCTCGGAGCAGTTCTTC,-,-,TRBV10-3,TRBJ2-1
CASRGGGQATYGYTF,TGTGCCAGCAGGGGGGGAGGACAGGCGACGTATGGCTACACCTTC,TRBD1,-,TRBV6-6,TRBJ1-2
CASGPDRTPNTEAFF,TGTGCCAGCGGACCAGACCGGACACCGAACACTGAAGCTTTCTTT,-,-,TRBV7-9,TRBJ1-1
CASSLVAGPNNEQFF,TGTGCCAGCAGCTTAGTAGCGGGACCAAACAATGAGCAGTTCTTC,TRBD2,-,TRBV7-3,TRBJ2-1
CAWTRSSVTREQYF,TGTGCCTGGACACGTTCTAGCGTAACGCGCGAGCAGTACTTC,-,-,TRBV30,TRBJ2-7